This T cell receptor (beta chain) appears in the sequencing data of a study of cytomegalovirus exposure and HLA in healthy donors (dated by TCRdb to about 2017). Background on the whole study: An earlier analysis of 587 of the donors reported 250 to 350 Gb of sequence data and about 100 million unique TCR beta sequences from 150 million to 200 million T cells. An early release that covered about 600 HLA-typed donors contained approximately 300 gigabases of sequencing data and approximately 85 million unique TCR sequences. The genetic ancestry cluster associated with self-reported Caucasian donors included about four fifths of the approximately 410 genotyped donors. The study aimed to test whether signatures of past pathogen exposure could be identified by cataloging public T cell receptors. The T cell repertoires of 700 or so subjects were profiled by immunosequencing and related to cytomegalovirus serostatus. A separate validation cohort of about 110 different subjects was used in addition to the 666-subject first cohort. To predict cytomegalovirus infection status, the study combined high-throughput TCR immunosequencing, statistical association of individual TCRs with disease status, and machine learning. A later analysis re-analyzed previously published TCR beta repertoires from 650 to 800 donors and added high-resolution HLA genotyping to study TCR occurrence patterns. Rather than drawing on any new phenotypic data, the later analysis identified candidate immune exposures from TCR beta sequences and the way those sequences occurred across donors. To decide whether each TCR beta V gene segment behaved as functional or pseudogenic, an earlier analysis of fewer than 750 of the donors relied on high-throughput TCR beta sequencing. Donor age, sex, ethnicity and CMV serostatus were collected together with the repertoire data. A later genetic analysis took genome-wide SNP genotypes for about 65% of the 666 donors and used that subset as a discovery cohort. Every discovery cohort repertoire had been produced on one sequencing platform. Class I and class II HLA loci were covered by the typing at four-digit resolution. Typing coverage differed by locus: A, B, C, DRB1 and DQB1 were typed in roughly 620-630 donors, DQA1 in about 500, DPA1 in 600 to 610, and DPB1 in roughly 450. Five DR-DQ haplotypes were handled as single units for association and clustering, since linkage in the cohort was strong. Among about 410 genotyped donors of the cohort, an average of about 220,000 unique TCR beta nucleotide sequences was sequenced per donor, of which about 18% were non-productive. Results and caveats for the whole study, not just this receptor: The only immune exposure information available for the cohort was CMV serostatus. In a later analysis, HLA-associated TCR beta chains showed more clonal expansion and lower generation probabilities than non-associated chains that were equally common. Correlated functional status among segregating V segments might reflect linkage disequilibrium, but an unknown experimental factor could not be ruled out. The sequencing pipeline was judged likely to have produced a cluster of highly shared sequence variants as a technical artifact. An earlier analysis of around 540 of the donors showed that most TCR beta V segments appeared in productive rearrangements either about 90% or about 30% of the time, which broadly matched IMGT annotations. Most CMV-associated TCR beta chains appeared to be HLA-restricted in a later analysis, and the HLA associations seemed to be driven largely by CMV exposure. According to a later analysis, parvovirus B19, influenza, CMV and Epstein-Barr virus appeared linked to several top co-occurrence clusters. A further reported finding was that TCR beta sequences accurately predicted the HLA-A and HLA-B alleles for most subjects in the first cohort. The study gave a list of around 170 TCR beta chains associated with cytomegalovirus. Some IMGT-functional V segments, including TRBV6-2 and TRBV6-3, could not be told apart with the 87-base-pair reads, so those segments were excluded. Across donors, most TCR sequences were observed very rarely, whereas some public TCRs were present in many individuals. Compared with the approximately 670-donor mean, donors in an Asian-associated ancestry cluster had fewer N-insertions in productive TCRs, according to a later genetic analysis. The earlier analysis of around 600 of the donors excluded approximately 15 rarely observed V segments, including chromosome 9 orphons, because counts were too low. It was suggested by the authors that the approach could potentially be generalized to other disease states and immunological phenotypes. The presence/absence analyses assumed that sequencing depth was roughly uniform across donors, and that assumption may not be true. HLA typing was unavailable for some donors at each locus, so association tests used only the typed subset. A few of the identified cytomegalovirus-associated TCR beta chains were confirmed in vitro to be specific for cytomegalovirus antigens. At a false discovery rate of 0.05, a later analysis linked 16,951 TCR beta sequences to specific HLA alleles. A later genetic analysis associated a missense DCLRE1C variant with V-gene and J-gene trimming of TCR beta chains, and an independent cohort replicated the association. In this cohort, only TCR beta chains were sequenced, and detectable features were limited by the absence of alpha or paired-chain data. In a later analysis, the rate of TCR association differed among HLA loci, with DRB1 alleles having the most associated TCRs and HLA-C alleles having the fewest. When HLA alleles, especially DR and DQ, strongly co-occurred, TCR associations were difficult to assign to individual alleles. In both the original and validation cohorts, the classifier was reported to diagnose cytomegalovirus status with high specificity and sensitivity.

V is trimmed back by 4 bases and J by 4 bases, and the junction contains 7 bases that no gene match accounts for. From cysteine to phenylalanine, the CDR3 is 16 amino acids long. Only the CDR3 DNA is retained, 48 bases long and in frame from the first base. Via the germline V gene, CDR1 is KGHSH and CDR2 LQKENI. The receptor library was made with the immunoSEQ multiplex PCR assay. For the multiplex PCR, a mixture combining 60 forward primers for TCR Vbeta segments and 13 reverse primers for TCR Jbeta segments was used. A multiplex PCR assay on genomic DNA amplified the CDR3 region of rearranged TCR beta genes. The amplified TCR beta libraries were sequenced on the Illumina HiSeq System as 87-base-pair reads. The source study handled its data this way. In a later analysis, some 80 million unique TCR beta chains were counted across the roughly 610 repertoires, and some 10 million of these chains were shared by at least two donors. Raw reads were error-corrected and collapsed into unique sequences by a nearest-neighbor algorithm in which closely related sequences were merged to remove PCR and sequencing errors. Alignment of CDR3 sequences to IMGT reference sequences was used to assign V, D and J gene segments. For a sequence to be retained, a match of at least six nucleotides was required to both a V gene segment and a J gene segment. Rearrangements were called productive when the CDR3 lacked stop codons and stayed in frame with V and J; all others were non-productive. Following IMGT convention, CDR3 was defined as the stretch from the second conserved V-encoded cysteine to the conserved J-encoded phenylalanine. Sequences without an unambiguous match to a single V gene segment were excluded from the earlier analysis of about 640 of the donors. An earlier analysis of a few hundred of the donors called V segments functional above 56.7% productive rearrangements and segregating when the between-donor standard deviation exceeded 5%. A statistical classification framework was developed to diagnose cytomegalovirus status using the catalog of TCR beta chain sequences. V and J gene assignment, in a later analysis, came from comparing TCR nucleotide sequences with IMGT/GENE-DB human TR gene sequences. Using the TCRdist pipeline, a later analysis assigned CDR3 sequences along with most-parsimonious VDJ recombination scenarios. In a later analysis, every TCR beta chain was defined by the combination of its CDR3 amino acid sequence and its V-gene family, and reads without a unique V-gene family were dropped. A later analysis removed roughly 590 highly shared, low-generation-probability nucleotide sequences to deal with suspected cross-contamination and a sequencing artifact. For each public chain, a later analysis derived a clonal expansion index from normalized ranks of inferred template counts within each repertoire. A later analysis computed generation probabilities with a VDJ recombination model fitted to out-of-frame rearrangements, and checked the results against IGoR. A later analysis scored TCR-TCR, TCR-HLA and TCR-CMV co-occurrence with hypergeometric tests, applying a repertoire-size bias correction to TCR pairs. To estimate false discovery rates, a later analysis permuted the HLA or CMV assignments 20 times. In a later analysis, co-occurring TCRs were grouped using DBSCAN, with TCRdist sequence similarity added in when clustering inside HLA-allele-positive subsets. Co-occurrence clustering excluded repertoires with fewer than 30,000 or more than 120,000 public chains, plus five with anomalous nucleotide sharing. TCRdb retrieved this table from immuneACCESS and kept in-frame rearrangements only. Not all clones are present; in checked studies, unresolved V genes account for under half, and no reason is known for the remainder. From that table come the V and J calls and clone size; the DNA was used to work out D and trimming. In all, the sample holds around 130,000 clones, and just under 80% of those were seen once. The top ten clones comprise 1.5% of the sample.

The cohort consisted of 650 to 700 healthy bone marrow donors. At the time of sampling, all cohort members were nominally healthy, though unrecorded immune exposures were likely present. The donor was CMV seronegative and belonged to the group of under 400 seronegative cohort members. A peripheral blood sample was provided by each donor, and peripheral blood mononuclear cells were used for TCR beta sequencing. Genomic DNA was extracted from the blood cell samples with the Qiagen DNeasy Blood Extraction Kit. Comment on this clone: The antigen this receptor binds is unknown. No base quality information exists; no much larger clone differs at one position.

Recombination joined TRBV18 with TRBJ1-1; 12 central nucleotides agree with TRBD1. Sequencing input: PBMCs. This receptor was taken from a woman between 18 and 29 years old in good health and CMV-seronegative. The nucleotide sequence reads TGTGCCAGCTCACGGGACAGGGGGCTCCTTGGCACTGAAGCTTTCTTT. Translated, it reads CASSRDRGLLGTEAFF.